The present T cell receptor (beta chain) was sequenced within a study of identical twins. General study points: With abundant cord blood beta clonotypes, insertions were fewer; memory repertoires showed no such pattern.

This clonotype has a handful of counts. Its antigen remains unidentified. Unique molecular identifiers were in the cDNA, with template-switch universal primer binding. In TCRdb, the 5' RACE reads were re-called with MiXCR into one record per CDR3 protein. Of 470,000 or so distinct CDR3 sequences in the sample, approximately 25% were seen once. CDR3 size: 12 residues. CDR1 is MNHEY, CDR2 SVGAGI, per germline. V was shortened by 6 bases and J by 7 bases, with 12 bases between the two germline ends. These data also formed part of another study, on T cells expressing NK-cell markers. This second study notes: The dominant NKG2C+ clonotypes represented about 1.0-7.5% of CD8+ T cells in over 5 donors.

Material for sequencing was CD4+ T cells sorted from blood. This chain uses TRBV6-5 with TRBJ1-1; TRBD1 is a possible D gene (6 bases). The source of this sequence is a woman in her late teens or twenties in good health. In nucleotides, the CDR3 is TGTGCCAGCAGGGGACACAGGGATGAAGCTTTCTTT. It encodes CASRGHRDEAFF.